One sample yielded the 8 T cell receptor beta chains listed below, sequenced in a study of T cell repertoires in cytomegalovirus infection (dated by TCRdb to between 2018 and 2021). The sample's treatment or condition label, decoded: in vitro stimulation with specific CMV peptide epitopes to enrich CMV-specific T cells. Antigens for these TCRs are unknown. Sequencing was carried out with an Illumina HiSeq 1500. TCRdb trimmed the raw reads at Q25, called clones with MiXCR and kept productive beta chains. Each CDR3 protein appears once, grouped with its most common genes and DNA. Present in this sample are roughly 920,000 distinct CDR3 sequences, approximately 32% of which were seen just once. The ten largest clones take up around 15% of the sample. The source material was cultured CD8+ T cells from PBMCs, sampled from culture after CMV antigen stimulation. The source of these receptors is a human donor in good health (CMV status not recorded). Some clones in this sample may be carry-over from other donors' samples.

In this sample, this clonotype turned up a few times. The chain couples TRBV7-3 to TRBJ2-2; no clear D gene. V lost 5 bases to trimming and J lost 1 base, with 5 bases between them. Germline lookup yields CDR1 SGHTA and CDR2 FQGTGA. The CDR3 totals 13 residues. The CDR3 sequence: CASSPKNTGELFF. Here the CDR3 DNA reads TGTGCCAGCAGCCCGAAGAACACCGGGGAGCTGTTTTTT.

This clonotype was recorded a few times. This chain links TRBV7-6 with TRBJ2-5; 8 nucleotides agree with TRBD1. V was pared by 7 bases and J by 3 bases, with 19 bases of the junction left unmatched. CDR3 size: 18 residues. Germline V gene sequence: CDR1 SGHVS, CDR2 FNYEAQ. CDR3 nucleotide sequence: TGTGCCAGCACCCCCCTCCCTCTCCGGGGACAGGATGAAGAGACCCAGTACTTC. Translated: CASTPLPLRGQDEETQYF.

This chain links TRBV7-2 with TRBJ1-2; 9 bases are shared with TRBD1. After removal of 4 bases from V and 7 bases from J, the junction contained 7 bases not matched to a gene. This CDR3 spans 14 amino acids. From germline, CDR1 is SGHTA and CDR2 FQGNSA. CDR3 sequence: CASSWGRDRVGYTF. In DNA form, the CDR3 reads TGTGCCAGCAGCTGGGGCCGGGACAGGGTTGGCTACACCTTC.

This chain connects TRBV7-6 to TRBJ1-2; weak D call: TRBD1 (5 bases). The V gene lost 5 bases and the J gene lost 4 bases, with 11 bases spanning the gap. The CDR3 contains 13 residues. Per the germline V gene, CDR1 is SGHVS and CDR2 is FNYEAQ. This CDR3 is CASSPLGPYGYTF. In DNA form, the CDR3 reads TGTGCCAGCAGCCCTCTGGGGCCCTATGGCTACACCTTC.

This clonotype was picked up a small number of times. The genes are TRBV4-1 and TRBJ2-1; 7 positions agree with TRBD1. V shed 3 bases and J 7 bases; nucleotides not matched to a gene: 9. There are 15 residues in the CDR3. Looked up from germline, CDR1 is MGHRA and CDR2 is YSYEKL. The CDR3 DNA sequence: TGCGCCAGCAGCCAGCCCGGGACAGACCTTAATGAGCAGTTCTTC. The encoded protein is CASSQPGTDLNEQFF.

The CDR3 is CASSPRADNEQFF. In DNA form, the CDR3 reads TGTGCCAGCAGCCCCCGGGCAGACAATGAGCAGTTCTTC. The chain combines TRBV11-3 with TRBJ2-1, with D unresolved. CDR3 length: 13 residues. Germline V lookup: CDR1 SGHNT, CDR2 YENEEA. V was pared by 5 bases and J by 5 bases, with 10 bases between.

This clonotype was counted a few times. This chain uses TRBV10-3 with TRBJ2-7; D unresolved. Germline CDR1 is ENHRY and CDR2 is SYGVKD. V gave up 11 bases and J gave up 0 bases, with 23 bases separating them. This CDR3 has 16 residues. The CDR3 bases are TGTGCCCTGGACCCGAAGGGCAGCCGCAGCTCCTACGAGCAGTACGTC. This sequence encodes CALDPKGSRSSYEQYV.

The CDR3 loop reads CASSEYTRGETQYF. The CDR3 DNA is TGTGCCAGCAGTGAATATACTCGGGGGGAGACCCAGTACTTC. J is TRBJ2-5 and V is TRBV6-1; D is perhaps TRBD2 (6 bases). This CDR3 is 14 amino acids long. CDR1 and CDR2 (germline): MNHNS, SASEGT. Trimming removed 2 bases from V and 5 bases from J, with 12 bases in between.